This T cell receptor beta chain was sequenced for a study of graft-versus-host responses after intestinal transplantation. Study in general: The recipients all started with anti-thymocyte globulin induction and then took tacrolimus and steroids for about 3 years. Study-wide findings and caveats: The study associated peak circulating GvH clone levels with early post-transplant HvG declines. In recipient marrow, GvH clones were found, and some appeared first in ileum or blood.

TCRdb's copy holds only in-frame clones and misses some; the assay was immunoSEQ multiplex PCR. Of fewer than 120,000 clones listed, just over 90% are singletons. V lost 3 bases to trimming and J lost 3 bases, with 6 bases between them. The CDR3 loop spans 13 amino acids. Germline lookup yields CDR1 LNHDA and CDR2 SQIVND (reference sequence). This clone is a singleton in its sample. Its antigen is as yet unknown. The V gene is TRBV19, the J gene TRBJ1-5; D remains ambiguous. The specimen comprised unstimulated CD8+ T cells sorted from spleen or lymph node cells, sampled before intestinal transplant. This TCR came from a human donor who received an intestinal transplant. CDR3 loop: CASSMGFNQPQHF. Here the CDR3 DNA reads TGTGCCAGTAGTATGGGGTTCAATCAGCCCCAGCATTTT.